The clone carrying this T cell receptor (beta chain) has at least ten counts. No antigen is known for it. This entry is derived from a study of regulatory T cells in long-lasting Graves disease. General observations from the study: Limited samples may have lowered accuracy.

Building the TCR beta libraries relied on iRepertoire HTBI primers, and CDR3 regions underwent Arm-PCR. MiXCR, run by TCRdb on the multiplex PCR reads, gives a single entry per CDR3 protein. Here the sample spans more than 300,000 distinct CDR3 sequences, 15% to 17% being singletons. Germline V gives CDR1 MNHEY, CDR2 SMNVEV (reference sequence). V trimming: 0 bases; J trimming: 2 bases; junction bases outside the gene matches: 7. This CDR3 region has 17 residues. Time point described: newly diagnosed GD, antithyroid drugs for less than 3 months. PBMC-extracted RNA yielded the TCR library. The clonotype originates from a female donor with Graves disease. The chain couples TRBV27 to TRBJ1-5; 7 positions match TRBD1. The specimen comprised peripheral blood mononuclear cells (PBMCs), sampled at new diagnosis, from a patient treated with antithyroid drugs. The CDR3 DNA reads as TGTGCCAGCAGTTTATCGATCGCAGGGGGTGGCAATCAGCCCCAGCATTTT. Its protein is CASSLSIAGGGNQPQHF.